This T cell receptor beta chain is from a study of CD4 T cell repertoires in COVID-19. Some clones are missing from TCRdb's copy, which holds only in-frame ones; the method was immunoSEQ multiplex PCR. The sample records some 71,000 clones, 80% to 90% being singletons. CDR1 and CDR2 from the germline V gene are SGHDN and FVKESK. CDR3 length: 15 amino acids. Trimming left V 4 bases short and J 5 bases short, with 17 bases between. In regard to this clone: Its antigen is as yet unknown.

Study conclusions and caveats: Sharing of several most expanded SARS-CoV-2-reactive clonotypes across memory subsets suggested intraclonal diversification. Between about 7 and 28% of SARS-CoV-2 clonotypes also appeared in SARS-CoV and/or HKU1 spike cultures.

This rearrangement joins TRBV14 to TRBJ1-1; TRBD1 is a possible D gene (5 bases). This clonotype was obtained from a human donor who had COVID-19. The sequenced sample was CD4+ T cells from peripheral blood, obtained after recovery from COVID-19. CDR3 protein: CASSPWGGIETEAFF. CDR3 in DNA: TGTGCCAGCAGCCCCTGGGGGGGGATTGAGACTGAAGCTTTCTTT.